Listed below are T cell receptor beta chains from one sample, sequenced in a study of spatial heterogeneity in lung cancer. TCRdb fed the 5' RACE reads into MiXCR, producing one record per CDR3 protein. The data show fewer than 25,000 distinct CDR3 sequences, 3.3% seen once. The sequencing here drew on PBMCs, taken at surgery. These receptors all come from a female donor with early-stage non-small cell lung cancer. The CDR3 runs from the conserved cysteine through the conserved F or W. A D gene is named only where the DNA matches it firmly. Clone sizes are shown as once, few, many, or a class for an expanded clone.

j_gene | abundance | d_gene | v_gene | CDR3aa | CDR3nt
TRBJ1-6 | many | . | TRBV27 | CASSGTQGNSPLHF | TGTGCCAGCAGCGGGACCCAGGGTAATTCACCCCTCCACTTT
TRBJ1-5 | few | TRBD1 | TRBV27 | CASSSAGTGLIDSNQPQHF | TGTGCCAGCAGTTCAGCCGGGACAGGGCTAATAGATAGCAATCAGCCCCAGCATTTT
TRBJ2-2 | many | . | TRBV19 | CASSWGLTMNAGELFF | TGTGCCAGTAGCTGGGGGCTAACCATGAATGCCGGGGAGCTGTTTTTT
TRBJ2-1 | many | . | TRBV11-1 | CASSPRLHNEQFF | TGTGCCAGCAGCCCTCGGTTACACAATGAGCAGTTCTTC
TRBJ1-1 | many | . | TRBV24-1 | CATSEGPNTEAFF | TGTGCCACCAGTGAGGGACCGAACACTGAAGCTTTCTTT
TRBJ2-3 | many | . | TRBV28 | CASSLPPMGERVTDTQYF | TGTGCCAGCAGTTTACCCCCTATGGGGGAGAGGGTGACAGATACGCAGTATTTT
TRBJ2-2 | many | . | TRBV20-1 | CSASSGDRDTGELFF | TGCAGTGCTTCGAGCGGGGACAGAGACACCGGGGAGCTGTTTTTT
TRBJ2-1 | many | TRBD2 | TRBV10-2 | CASKPGLAAQGEQFF | TGCGCCAGCAAACCGGGACTAGCGGCCCAGGGGGAGCAGTTCTTC
TRBJ2-7 | many | TRBD2 | TRBV12-3/TRBV12-4 | CASTLAGGPYEQYF | TGTGCCAGCACCCTAGCGGGAGGGCCTTACGAGCAGTACTTC
TRBJ2-7 | many | . | TRBV12-5 | CASGLVYLSEPYEQYF | TGTGCTAGTGGTTTGGTTTATCTTAGCGAACCCTACGAGCAGTACTTC
TRBJ1-4 | medium-sized | . | TRBV20-1 | CSASPSVGLGEKLFF | TGCAGTGCTAGCCCAAGTGTCGGGTTAGGCGAAAAACTGTTTTTT